This TCR beta chain derives from a study of OX40 agonist ivuxolimab in advanced cancers. On the study more broadly: Patients were under 90% male with ages roughly 23 to 79, mean roughly 64.

V was clipped by 6 bases and J by 6 bases, with 12 bases between them. Germline V gene lookup returns CDR1 SGHTS and CDR2 YDEGEE. The CDR3 contains 12 residues. This clone was counted between two and nine times. Its specificity is not known. Repertoires were generated with immunoSEQ multiplex PCR, while TCRdb's copy carries only in-frame clones and drops some. The sample carries about 51,000 clones, roughly 80% recorded once. Findings and caveats of the study: CD8+ T cells showed, on average, more clonal expansion than CD4+ cells. At 0.1 to 3.0 mg/kg and by week 6, clonal expansion occurred in CD4+ and CD8+ blood T cells.

This clonotype was sampled from an adult with an advanced solid tumor such as melanoma, head and neck, liver or kidney cancer. The material sequenced was CD4+ or CD8+ T cells sorted from blood, taken in a trial of the OX40 agonist ivuxolimab. J is TRBJ1-1 and V is TRBV5-8; tentatively, D is TRBD1 (5 bases). DNA of the CDR3: TGTGCCAGCAATTGGGGACGCGCTGAAGCTTTCTTT. Its protein product is CASNWGRAEAFF.